Given below is one TCR beta chain in context. The antigen remains undetermined. This specimen comes from a study of T-cell memory formation after mild COVID-19. Study-wide background: Most TCR clusters belonged to a single donor. Study-wide points: Day 15 to 85 contracting clones showed balanced CD4/CD8; day 15 to 37 expanders favored CD4+. A subset of responding clones appeared in pre-infection memory, suggesting cross-reactive memory joined.

Barcoded TCR alpha and TCR beta cDNA libraries with UMIs came from 5'RACE using constant-segment primers. Each CDR3 protein gets one entry after TCRdb re-called the 5' RACE reads with MiXCR. The sample lists approximately 250,000 distinct CDR3 sequences, 15% to 20% seen once, with around a fifth in the top ten. There are 17 residues in the CDR3. CDR1 and CDR2 (germline): SGHTA, FQGTGA. J gave up 2 bases and V 5 bases, and 11 bases lay outside the gene matches. The genes are TRBV7-3 and TRBJ2-5; 10 bases are a match to TRBD2. This clonotype was obtained from a young man who had mild COVID-19 (a few samples of this study predate the infection). Cell type and time point are not known. The sequencing sample was made of PBMCs or a T cell subset sorted from them (not recorded which). The CDR3 DNA reads as TGTGCCAGCAGCACCAACCCCAGCGGGGGGGTTCAAGAGACCCAGTACTTC. As protein: CASSTNPSGGVQETQYF.